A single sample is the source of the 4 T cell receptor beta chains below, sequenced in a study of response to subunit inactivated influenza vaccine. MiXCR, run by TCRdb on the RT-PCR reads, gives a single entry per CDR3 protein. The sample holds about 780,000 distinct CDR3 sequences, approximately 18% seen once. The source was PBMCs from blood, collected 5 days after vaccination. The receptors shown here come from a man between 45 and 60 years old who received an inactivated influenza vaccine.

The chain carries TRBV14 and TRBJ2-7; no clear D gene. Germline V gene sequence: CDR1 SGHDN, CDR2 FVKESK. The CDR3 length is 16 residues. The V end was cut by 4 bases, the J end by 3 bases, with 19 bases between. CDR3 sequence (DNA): TGTGCCAGCAGCCCCCCCGCTATTGGAGAAAACTACGAGCAGTACTTC. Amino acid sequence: CASSPPAIGENYEQYF.

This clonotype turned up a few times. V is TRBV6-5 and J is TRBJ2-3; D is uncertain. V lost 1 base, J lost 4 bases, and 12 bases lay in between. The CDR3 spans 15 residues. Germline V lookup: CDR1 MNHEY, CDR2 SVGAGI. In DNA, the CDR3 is TGTGCCAGCAGTTACTATGGTGCGAGGTCAGATACGCAGTATTTT. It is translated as CASSYYGARSDTQYF.

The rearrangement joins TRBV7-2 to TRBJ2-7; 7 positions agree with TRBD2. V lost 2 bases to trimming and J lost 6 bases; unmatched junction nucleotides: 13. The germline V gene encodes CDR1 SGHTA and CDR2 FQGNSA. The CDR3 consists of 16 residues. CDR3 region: CASSLLSGRGSGEQYF. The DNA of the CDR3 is TGTGCCAGCAGCTTATTAAGTGGGAGGGGATCCGGCGAGCAGTACTTC.

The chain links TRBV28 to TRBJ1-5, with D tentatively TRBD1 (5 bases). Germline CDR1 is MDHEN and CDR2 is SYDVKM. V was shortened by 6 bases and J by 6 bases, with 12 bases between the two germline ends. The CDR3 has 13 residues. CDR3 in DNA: TGTGCCAGCAGCACACCGGGGGGTCAGCCCCAGCATTTT. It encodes CASSTPGGQPQHF.